This T cell receptor beta chain was sequenced during a study of OX40 agonist ivuxolimab in advanced cancers. About the study: Ivuxolimab was administered intravenously to patients at 0.01 to 10 mg/kg every 2 weeks. Three individuals attained partial responses, comprising one hepatocellular carcinoma case and two cutaneous melanoma cases.

Measured with immunoSEQ multiplex PCR; TCRdb has only the in-frame clones, and not every one. The profile shows around 84,000 clones, under 90% of them singletons. CDR3 length: 14 residues. Looked up from germline, CDR1 is MNHEY and CDR2 is SVGAGI. V lost 0 bases and J lost 1, with 7 bases in between. The sample here was CD4+ or CD8+ T cells sorted from blood, taken in a trial of the OX40 agonist ivuxolimab. The chain couples TRBV6-5 to TRBJ2-7; no reliable D call. The receptor was derived from an adult with an advanced solid tumor such as melanoma, head and neck, liver or kidney cancer. The CDR3 region is CASSYSRSSYEQYF. CDR3 coding DNA: TGTGCCAGCAGTTACTCTAGGTCGTCCTACGAGCAGTACTTC.